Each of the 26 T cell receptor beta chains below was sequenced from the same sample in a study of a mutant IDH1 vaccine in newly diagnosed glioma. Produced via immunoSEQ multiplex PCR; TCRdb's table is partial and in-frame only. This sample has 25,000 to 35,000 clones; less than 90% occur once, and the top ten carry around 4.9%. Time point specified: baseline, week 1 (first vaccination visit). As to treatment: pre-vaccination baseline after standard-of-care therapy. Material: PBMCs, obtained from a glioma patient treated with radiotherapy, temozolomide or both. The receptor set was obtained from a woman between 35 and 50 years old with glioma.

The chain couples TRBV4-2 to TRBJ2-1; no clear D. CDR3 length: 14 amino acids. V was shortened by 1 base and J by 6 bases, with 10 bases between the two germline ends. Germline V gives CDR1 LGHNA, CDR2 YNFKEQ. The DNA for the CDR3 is TGTGCCAGCAGCCAAGCTCCCTTTTTCAATGAGCAGTTCTTC. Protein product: CASSQAPFFNEQFF.

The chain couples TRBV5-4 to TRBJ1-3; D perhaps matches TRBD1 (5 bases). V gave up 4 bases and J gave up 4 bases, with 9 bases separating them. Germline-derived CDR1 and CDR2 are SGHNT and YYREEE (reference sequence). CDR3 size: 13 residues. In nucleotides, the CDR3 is TGTGCCAGCAGCCTCCGACAGGGAAACACCATATATTTT. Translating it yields CASSLRQGNTIYF.

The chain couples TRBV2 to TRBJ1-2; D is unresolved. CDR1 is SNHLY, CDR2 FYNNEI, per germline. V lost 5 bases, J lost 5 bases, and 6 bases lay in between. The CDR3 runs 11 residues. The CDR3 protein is CASSPRYGYTF. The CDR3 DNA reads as TGTGCCAGCAGTCCCCGGTATGGCTACACCTTC.

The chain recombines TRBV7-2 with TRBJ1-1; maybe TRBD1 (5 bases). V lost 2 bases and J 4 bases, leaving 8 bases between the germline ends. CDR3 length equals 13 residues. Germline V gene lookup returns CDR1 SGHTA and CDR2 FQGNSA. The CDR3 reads CASSLYGATEAFF. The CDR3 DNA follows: TGTGCCAGCAGCTTATATGGGGCCACTGAAGCTTTCTTT.

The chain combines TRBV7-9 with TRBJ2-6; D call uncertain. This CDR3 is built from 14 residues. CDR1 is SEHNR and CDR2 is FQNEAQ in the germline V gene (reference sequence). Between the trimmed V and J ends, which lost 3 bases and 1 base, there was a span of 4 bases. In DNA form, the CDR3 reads TGTGCCAGCAGCTTGGAGTCTGGGGCCAACGTCCTGACTTTC. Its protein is CASSLESGANVLTF. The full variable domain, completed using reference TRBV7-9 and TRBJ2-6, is DTGVSQNPRHKITKRGQNVTFRCDPISEHNRLYWYRQTLGQGPEFLTYFQNEAQLEKSRLLSDRFSAERPKGSFSTLEIQRTEQGDSAMYLCASSLESGANVLTFGAGSRLTVL.

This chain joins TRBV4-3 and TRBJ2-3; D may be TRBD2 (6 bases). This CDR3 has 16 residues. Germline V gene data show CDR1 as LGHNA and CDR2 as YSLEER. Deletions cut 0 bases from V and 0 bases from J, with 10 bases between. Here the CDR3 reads CASSQDSGISTDTQYF. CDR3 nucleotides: TGCGCCAGCAGCCAAGATAGCGGCATTAGCACAGATACGCAGTATTTT.

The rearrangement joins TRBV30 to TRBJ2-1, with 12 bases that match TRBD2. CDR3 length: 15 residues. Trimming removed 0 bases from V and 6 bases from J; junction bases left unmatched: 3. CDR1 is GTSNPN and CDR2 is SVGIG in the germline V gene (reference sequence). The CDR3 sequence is CAWSVRLAGVNEQFF. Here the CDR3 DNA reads TGTGCCTGGAGTGTACGACTAGCGGGAGTCAATGAGCAGTTCTTC.

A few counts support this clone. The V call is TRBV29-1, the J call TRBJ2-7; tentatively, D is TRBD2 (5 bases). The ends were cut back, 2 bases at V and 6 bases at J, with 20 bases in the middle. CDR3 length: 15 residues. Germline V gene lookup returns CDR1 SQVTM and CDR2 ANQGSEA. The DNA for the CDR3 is TGCAGCGTTGAATTCAGCAGCGGACGAAGTTCCGAGCAGTACTTC. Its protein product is CSVEFSSGRSSEQYF.

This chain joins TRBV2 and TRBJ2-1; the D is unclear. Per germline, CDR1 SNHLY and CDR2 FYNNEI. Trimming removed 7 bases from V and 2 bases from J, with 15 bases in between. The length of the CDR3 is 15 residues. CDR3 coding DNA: TGTGCCAGCACCACCTGGGGAATGACCTACAATGAGCAGTTCTTC. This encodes CASTTWGMTYNEQFF.

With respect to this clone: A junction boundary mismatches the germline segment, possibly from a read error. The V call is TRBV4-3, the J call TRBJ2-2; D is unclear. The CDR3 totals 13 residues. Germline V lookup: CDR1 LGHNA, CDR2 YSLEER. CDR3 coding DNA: TGCGCCAGCAACCAAGATCAACGTCGGGAGCTGTTTTTT. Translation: CASNQDQRRELFF.

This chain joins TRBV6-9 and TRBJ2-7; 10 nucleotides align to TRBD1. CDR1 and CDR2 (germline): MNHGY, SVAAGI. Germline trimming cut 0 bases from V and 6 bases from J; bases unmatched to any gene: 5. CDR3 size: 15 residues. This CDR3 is CASSYSGTGEAEQYF. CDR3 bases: TGTGCCAGCAGTTATTCCGGGACAGGGGAGGCCGAGCAGTACTTC.

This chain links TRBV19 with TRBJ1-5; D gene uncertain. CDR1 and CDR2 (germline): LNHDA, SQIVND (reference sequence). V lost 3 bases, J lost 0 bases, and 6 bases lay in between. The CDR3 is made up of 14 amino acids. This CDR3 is CASSMDYSNQPQHF. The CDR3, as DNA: TGTGCCAGTAGTATGGACTATAGCAATCAGCCCCAGCATTTT.

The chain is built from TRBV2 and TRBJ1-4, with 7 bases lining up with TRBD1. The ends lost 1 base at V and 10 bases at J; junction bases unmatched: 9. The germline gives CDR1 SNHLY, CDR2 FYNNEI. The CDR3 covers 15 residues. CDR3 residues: CASSEGEGAIGKLFF. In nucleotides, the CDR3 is TGTGCCAGCAGTGAAGGAGAGGGGGCTATTGGAAAACTGTTTTTT.

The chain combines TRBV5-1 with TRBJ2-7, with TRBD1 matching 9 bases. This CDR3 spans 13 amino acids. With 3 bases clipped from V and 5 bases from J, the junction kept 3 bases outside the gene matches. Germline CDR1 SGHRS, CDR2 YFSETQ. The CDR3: CASSSQGANEQYF. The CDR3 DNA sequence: TGCGCCAGCAGCTCACAGGGGGCGAACGAGCAGTACTTC.

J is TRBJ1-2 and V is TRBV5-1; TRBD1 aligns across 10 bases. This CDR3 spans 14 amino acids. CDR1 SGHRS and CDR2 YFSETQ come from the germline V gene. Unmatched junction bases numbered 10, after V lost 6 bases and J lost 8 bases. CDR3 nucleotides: TGCGCCAGCAAATTAGAAGGGACAGGGGACGGCTACACCTTC. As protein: CASKLEGTGDGYTF.

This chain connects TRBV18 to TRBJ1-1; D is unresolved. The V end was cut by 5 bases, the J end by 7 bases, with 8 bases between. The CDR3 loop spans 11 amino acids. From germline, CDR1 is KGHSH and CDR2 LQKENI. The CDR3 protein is CASSGLVEAFF. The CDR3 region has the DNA TGTGCCAGCTCAGGGTTAGTTGAAGCTTTCTTT.

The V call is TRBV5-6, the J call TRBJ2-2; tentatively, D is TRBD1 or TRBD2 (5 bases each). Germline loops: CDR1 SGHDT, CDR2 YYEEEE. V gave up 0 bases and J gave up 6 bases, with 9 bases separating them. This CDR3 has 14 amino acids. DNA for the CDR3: TGTGCCAGCAGCTTGGTAGGGACCCCCGGGGAGCTGTTTTTT. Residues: CASSLVGTPGELFF. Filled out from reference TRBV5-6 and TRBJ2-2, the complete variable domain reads DAGVTQSPTHLIKTRGQQVTLRCSPKSGHDTVSWYQQALGQGPQFIFQYYEEEERQRGNFPDRFSGHQFPNYSSELNVNALLLGDSALYLCASSLVGTPGELFFGEGSRLTVL.

This CDR3 is CASGTSGGPQDEQYF. CDR3 DNA: TGTGCCAGCGGGACTAGCGGGGGTCCCCAGGACGAGCAGTACTTC. The chain is built from TRBV28 and TRBJ2-7, with 14 bases fitting TRBD2. V was clipped by 8 bases and J by 5 bases; unmatched bases: 8. The length of the CDR3 is 15 residues. Germline CDR1 MDHEN, CDR2 SYDVKM. The variable domain in full, with the rest retrieved from reference TRBV28 and TRBJ2-7, is DVKVTQSSRYLVKRTGEKVFLECVQDMDHENMFWYRQDPGLGLRLIYFSYDVKMKEKGDIPEGYSVSREKKERFSLILESASTNQTSMYLCASGTSGGPQDEQYFGPGTRLTVT.

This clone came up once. Here the CDR3 DNA reads TGTGCCAGCAGTGAAGATCCGGACAGGACCTACGAGCAGTACTTC. It specifies CASSEDPDRTYEQYF. The gene calls are TRBV2 and TRBJ2-7, with 7 bases that match TRBD1. Trimming removed 1 base from V and 2 bases from J; junction bases left unmatched: 5. Germline V gene sequence: CDR1 SNHLY, CDR2 FYNNEI. This CDR3 spans 15 amino acids.

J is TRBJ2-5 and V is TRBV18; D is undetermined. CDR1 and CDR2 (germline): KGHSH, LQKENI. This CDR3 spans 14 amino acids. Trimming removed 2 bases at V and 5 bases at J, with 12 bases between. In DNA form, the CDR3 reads TGTGCCAGCTCACCAGGGGTAGGAAGGGAGACCCAGTACTTC. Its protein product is CASSPGVGRETQYF. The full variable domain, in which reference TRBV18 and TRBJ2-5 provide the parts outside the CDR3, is NAGVMQNPRHLVRRRGQEARLRCSPMKGHSHVYWYRQLPEEGLKFMVYLQKENIIDESGMPKERFSAEFPKEGPSILRIQQVVRGDSAAYFCASSPGVGRETQYFGPGTRLLVL.

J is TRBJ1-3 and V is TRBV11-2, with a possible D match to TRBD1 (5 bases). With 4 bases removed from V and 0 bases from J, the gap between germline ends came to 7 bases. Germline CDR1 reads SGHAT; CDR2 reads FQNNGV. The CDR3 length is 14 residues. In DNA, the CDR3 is TGTGCCAGCAGCTCGACAGTCTCTGGAAACACCATATATTTT. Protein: CASSSTVSGNTIYF.

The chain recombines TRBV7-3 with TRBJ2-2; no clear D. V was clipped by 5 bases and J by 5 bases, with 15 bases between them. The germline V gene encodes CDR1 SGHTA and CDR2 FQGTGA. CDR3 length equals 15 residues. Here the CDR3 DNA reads TGTGCCAGCAGCCTACACCGATCAGATACCGGGGAGCTGTTTTTT. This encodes CASSLHRSDTGELFF.

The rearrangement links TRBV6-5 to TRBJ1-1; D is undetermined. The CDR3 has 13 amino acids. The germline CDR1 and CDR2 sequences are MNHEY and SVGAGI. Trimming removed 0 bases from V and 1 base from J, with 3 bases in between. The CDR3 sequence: CASSYSQNTEAFF. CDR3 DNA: TGTGCCAGCAGTTACTCCCAGAACACTGAAGCTTTCTTT.

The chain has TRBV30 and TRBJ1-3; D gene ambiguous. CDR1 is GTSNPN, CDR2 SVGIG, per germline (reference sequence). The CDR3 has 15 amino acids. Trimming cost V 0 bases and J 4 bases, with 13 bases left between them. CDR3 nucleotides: TGTGCCTGGAGTGTACCGAGGGCGTCCGGAAACACCATATATTTT. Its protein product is CAWSVPRASGNTIYF.

The CDR3 coding sequence is TGTGCCAGCCAACCGGGACTAGCGGGAGGCCGAGGGCAGTACTTC. Its translation is CASQPGLAGGRGQYF. V gene TRBV2 combines with J gene TRBJ2-7, with TRBD2 identical over 15 bases. V gave up 8 bases and J gave up 9 bases; unmatched junction bases: 11. CDR3 length: 15 amino acids. Germline CDR1 reads SNHLY; CDR2 reads FYNNEI. Full variable domain (remainder filled in from reference TRBV2 and TRBJ2-7): EPEVTQTPSHQVTQMGQEVILRCVPISNHLYFYWYRQILGQKVEFLVSFYNNEISEKSEIFDDQFSVERPDGSNFTLKIRSTKLEDSAMYFCASQPGLAGGRGQYFGPGTRLTVT.

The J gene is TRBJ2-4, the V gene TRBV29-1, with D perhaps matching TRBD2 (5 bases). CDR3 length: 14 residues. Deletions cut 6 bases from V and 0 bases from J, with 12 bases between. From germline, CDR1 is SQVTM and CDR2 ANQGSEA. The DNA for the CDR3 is TGCAGCGTCATGGACTCTCAAGCCAAAAACATTCAGTACTTC. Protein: CSVMDSQAKNIQYF.